This TCR beta chain was sequenced in a study of Ad26.COV2.S vaccination and SARS-CoV-2 variants. At the level of the study: The Ad26.COV2.S arm of the COV1001 trial was where the donor was placed. Intramuscularly, Ad26.COV2.S was given either once or twice, 56 days apart.

Unmatched junction bases numbered 4, after V lost 2 bases and J lost 2 bases. The CDR3 has 17 amino acids. Germline CDR1 KGHDR, CDR2 SFDVKD. Clones were sequenced by immunoSEQ multiplex PCR, and TCRdb holds only the in-frame ones, with some missing. The sample gives more than 400,000 clones, 80% to 95% of which show up once; approximately 4.5% is in the top ten. Documented treatment: some 20 received Ad26.COV2.S at low or high dose, single or two shots; about 5 received placebo; per-sample allocation not given. All samples were drawn on day 63, counting from the first vaccine or placebo injection. The chain recombines TRBV24-1 with TRBJ2-2, with TRBD1 matching 10 bases. Specimen: peripheral blood, collected in a trial of Ad26.COV2.S vaccine versus placebo. This clonotype originated in a person aged 18-60 years who received the Ad26.COV2.S COVID-19 vaccine or a placebo. Here the CDR3 reads CATSDSWTGGNTGELFF. The CDR3 coding sequence is TGTGCCACCAGTGATTCATGGACAGGGGGTAACACCGGGGAGCTGTTTTTT.